This T cell receptor (beta chain) was sequenced in a study of T cells after yellow fever vaccination (dated by TCRdb to about 2019). A note on the overall study: The SMART-Seq v4 Ultra Low Input RNA kit was used to prepare libraries from fractions with low cell numbers. To follow T-cell clones before and after both primary and booster YFV17D yellow fever vaccination, bulk TCR alpha and beta repertoires underwent longitudinal sequencing. Two healthy male donors, one aged 18 to 29 and one aged 30 to 40 years, made up the cohort. Bulk PBMC replicates and cell subsets were isolated from blood drawn at multiple timepoints before and after both primary and secondary immunization.

V and J are truncated by 3 bases and 4 bases respectively, leaving an intervening sequence of 9 bases. Measured from the cysteine to the phenylalanine, the CDR3 is 13 residues long. Only the CDR3 part of the read is kept: 39 bases, read in frame from the first base. Sequencing was carried out with an Illumina NovaSeq 6000. Synthesis of TCR cDNA relied on 5'RACE template switching, a step that introduced a universal primer site along with unique molecular identifiers. cDNA synthesis was primed from both the TCR alpha and TCR beta constant segments. Libraries were amplified in two PCR steps, with sample barcodes and sequencing adapters added in the second step. Sequencing of libraries was performed on Illumina HiSeq 2500 (2x100 bp) or NovaSeq (2x150 bp). The authors' analysis ran thus. Reads were demultiplexed and collapsed into UMI consensus sequences with MIGEC, and V(D)J alignment was performed with MiXCR. Using edgeR on replicate PBMC samples, clonotypes were called vaccine-responding if FDR was below 0.01 and the log2 fold change was above 5 up to day 15. Bulk clonotypes were assigned CD4 or CD8 identity according to which sequenced CD4 or CD8 repertoire held them at higher abundance. The public reads were run again by TCRdb, first through fastp at Q25 and then through MiXCR, and only productive beta chains were kept. Rows matching on CDR3 protein sequence are summarized as one entry with the most common DNA and genes. TCRdb, not the original authors, processed these V and J calls. The table for this sample lists about 430,000 distinct CDR3 sequences; approximately 19% of them were counted only once. The ten largest make up 18% of the sample.

What this sample's treatment or condition label stands for: live attenuated yellow fever vaccine strain. At each blood-draw timepoint, two biological replicates of bulk PBMCs were obtained. PBMCs were isolated from peripheral blood using a standard Ficoll-Paque protocol. RNA was extracted with TriZol from bulk PBMCs, CD4 and CD8 fractions, and dextramer-positive and dextramer-negative fractions. General conclusions and limits of the study: The secondary T-cell response was found to be weaker but faster than the primary response, with a peak reached on day 5 rather than on day 15. After the booster, most clones that had expanded after primary vaccination were detected again (almost 97% of CD4 and around nine tenths of CD8), suggesting broad maintenance of memory. Because the study included only a couple of donors, the extent to which the findings can be generalized is limited. A small fraction of clonotypes showed up in both the CD4 and CD8 compartments, probably as a result of convergent recombination. Computational filtering was required because FACS-sorted repertoires could contain abundant contaminating clonotypes from the bulk population.

The table lists this clonotype with many counts. It has no known antigen specificity. No much larger clone is present one base from it, and per-base qualities are unavailable. The chain couples TRBV12-3 or TRBV12-4 to TRBJ1-2; perhaps TRBD1 is the D gene, with 5 bases matching. The sequences come from PBMCs, collected before the yellow fever booster vaccination. This TCR was recovered from a man in his late teens or twenties who received the YFV17D yellow fever vaccine. The CDR3 protein sequence reads: CASSLRRGYGYTF. The DNA sequence is given as TGTGCCAGCAGTTTGCGGAGGGGCTATGGCTACACCTTC.